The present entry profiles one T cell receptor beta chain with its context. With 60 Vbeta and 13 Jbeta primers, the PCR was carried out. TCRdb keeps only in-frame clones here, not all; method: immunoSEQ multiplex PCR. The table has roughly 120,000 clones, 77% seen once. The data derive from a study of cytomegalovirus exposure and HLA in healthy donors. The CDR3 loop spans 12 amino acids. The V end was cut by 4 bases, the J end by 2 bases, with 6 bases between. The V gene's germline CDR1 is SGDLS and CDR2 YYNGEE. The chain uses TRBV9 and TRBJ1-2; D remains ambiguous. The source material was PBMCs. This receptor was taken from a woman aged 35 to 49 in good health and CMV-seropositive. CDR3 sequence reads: CASSPPNYGYTF. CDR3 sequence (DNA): TGTGCCAGCAGCCCTCCCAACTATGGCTACACCTTC.